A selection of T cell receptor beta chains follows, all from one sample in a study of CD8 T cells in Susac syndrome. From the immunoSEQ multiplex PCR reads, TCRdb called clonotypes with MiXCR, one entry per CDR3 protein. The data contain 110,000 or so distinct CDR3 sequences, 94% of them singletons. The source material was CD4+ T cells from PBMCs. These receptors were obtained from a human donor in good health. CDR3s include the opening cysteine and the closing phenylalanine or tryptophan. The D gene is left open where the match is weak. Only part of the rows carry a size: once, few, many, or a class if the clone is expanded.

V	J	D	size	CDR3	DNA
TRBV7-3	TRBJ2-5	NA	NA	CASSQGRQETQYF	TGTGCCAGCAGCCAGGGTCGCCAAGAGACCCAGTACTTC
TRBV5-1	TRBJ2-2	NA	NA	CASSRGTAGELFF	TGCGCCAGCAGCCGGGGTACGGCCGGGGAGCTGTTTTTT
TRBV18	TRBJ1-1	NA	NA	CASSPTALNTEAFF	TGTGCCAGCTCACCGACGGCGCTGAACACTGAAGCTTTCTTT
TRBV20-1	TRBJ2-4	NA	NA	CSARARGAINIQYF	TGCAGTGCTAGAGCGAGAGGGGCCATCAACATTCAGTACTTC
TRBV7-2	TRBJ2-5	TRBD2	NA	CASSSRTRQETQYF	TGTGCCAGCAGCTCTAGGACTAGACAAGAGACCCAGTACTTC
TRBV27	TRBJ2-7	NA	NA	CASSLYQVMDREQYF	TGTGCCAGCAGTCTCTACCAGGTTATGGATCGCGAGCAGTACTTC
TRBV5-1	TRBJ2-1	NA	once	CASTVQSSYNEQFF	TGCGCCAGCACGGTTCAGAGCTCCTACAATGAGCAGTTCTTC
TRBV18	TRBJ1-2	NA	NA	CASSPDGAAGYTF	TGTGCCAGCTCACCGGACGGAGCAGCGGGCTACACCTTC
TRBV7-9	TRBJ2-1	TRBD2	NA	CASSRGGTSGYNEQFF	TGTGCCAGCAGCAGGGGAGGGACTAGCGGCTACAATGAGCAGTTCTTC
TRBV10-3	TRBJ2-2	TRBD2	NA	CAAKGREEDTGELFF	TGTGCCGCTAAAGGGCGGGAGGAGGACACCGGGGAGCTGTTTTTT
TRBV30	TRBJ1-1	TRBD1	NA	CAWSVQGARWFNTEAFF	TGTGCCTGGAGTGTACAGGGGGCGAGGTGGTTTAACACTGAAGCTTTCTTT
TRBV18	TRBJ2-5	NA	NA	CASSPPARETQYF	TGTGCCAGCTCACCACCGGCCCGAGAGACCCAGTACTTC
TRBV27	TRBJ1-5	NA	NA	CASRPDVWGQPQHF	TGTGCCAGCAGACCGGACGTTTGGGGTCAGCCCCAGCATTTT
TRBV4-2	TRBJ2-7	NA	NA	CASSQVEKRAGSYEQYF	TGTGCCAGCAGCCAGGTGGAGAAGAGGGCTGGTTCCTACGAGCAGTACTTC
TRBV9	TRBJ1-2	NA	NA	CASSVGNRNGYTF	TGTGCCAGCAGCGTGGGTAACAGGAATGGCTACACCTTC
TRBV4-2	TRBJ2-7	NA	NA	CASSQDLGARQYF	TGTGCCAGCAGCCAAGATTTGGGGGCCCGGCAGTACTTC
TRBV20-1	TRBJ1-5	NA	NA	CSARDRQYSNQPQHF	TGCAGTGCTAGAGATCGCCAGTATAGCAATCAGCCCCAGCATTTT
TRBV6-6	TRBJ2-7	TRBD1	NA	CASSYSQGAYEQYF	TGTGCCAGCAGTTACTCACAGGGGGCCTACGAGCAGTACTTC
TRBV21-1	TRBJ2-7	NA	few	CASSRLDREDEQYF	TGTGCCAGCAGCAGACTGGACAGGGAGGACGAGCAGTACTTC
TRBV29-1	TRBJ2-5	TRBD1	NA	CSVLGDSSQETQYF	TGCAGCGTTCTGGGGGACAGTTCCCAAGAGACCCAGTACTTC
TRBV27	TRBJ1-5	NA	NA	CASSLEAYLSNQPQHF	TGTGCCAGCAGCCTAGAGGCATACCTTAGCAATCAGCCCCAGCATTTT
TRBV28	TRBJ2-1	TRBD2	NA	CASSPPPGLAGEEQFF	TGTGCCAGCAGTCCGCCTCCGGGACTAGCGGGAGAAGAGCAGTTCTTC
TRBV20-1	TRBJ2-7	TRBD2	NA	CSANLAGAYEQYF	TGCAGTGCAAACCTAGCGGGAGCTTACGAGCAGTACTTC
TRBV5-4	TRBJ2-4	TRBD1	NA	CASTLTGDPKNIQYF	TGTGCCAGCACCTTGACAGGGGACCCCAAAAACATTCAGTACTTC
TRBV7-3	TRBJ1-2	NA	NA	CASSLMAGGGYGYTF	TGTGCCAGCAGCTTAATGGCCGGAGGGGGCTATGGCTACACCTTC
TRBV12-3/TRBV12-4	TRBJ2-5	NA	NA	CASSLNTQETQYF	TGTGCCAGCAGTTTAAACACCCAAGAGACCCAGTACTTC
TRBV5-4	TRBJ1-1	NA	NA	CASTRESSNTEAFF	TGTGCCAGCACCAGGGAGTCTTCGAACACTGAAGCTTTCTTT
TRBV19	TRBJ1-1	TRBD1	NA	CASSLLRGQGVNTEAFF	TGTGCCAGTAGTCTCCTCCGCGGACAGGGAGTGAACACTGAAGCTTTCTTT
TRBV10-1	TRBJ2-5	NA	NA	CASSESTGTTKETQYF	TGCGCCAGCAGTGAGTCTACCGGGACAACAAAAGAGACCCAGTACTTC
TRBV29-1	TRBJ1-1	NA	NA	CSVEGRLNTEAFF	TGCAGCGTTGAAGGCAGACTGAACACTGAAGCTTTCTTT